These T cell receptor beta chains were read from a single sample in a study of post-analysis software for immune sequencing data. TCRdb redid the calling of the PCR reads with MiXCR, one entry per CDR3 protein. The sample has around 770,000 distinct CDR3 sequences; about half are singletons. Sequencing was done on a sample of blood. These receptors came from a girl between 5 and 17 years old with multiple sclerosis. Each CDR3 is given with its conserved first and last residue. Each record gives: clone size, D gene, J gene, V gene, CDR3 protein, CDR3 DNA. D genes are given only for firm matches. For some rows the clone size is stated as once, few or many, or as a class when expanded; others skip it.

clone_size: .
d_call: .
j_call: TRBJ2-1
v_call: TRBV5-1
cdr3_aa: CASSPTTGTYNEQFF
cdr3_nt: TGCGCCAGCAGCCCAACGACAGGGACTTACAATGAGCAGTTCTTC

clone_size: .
d_call: TRBD1
j_call: TRBJ2-1
v_call: TRBV29-1
cdr3_aa: CSVLPAPGQGFHEQFF
cdr3_nt: TGCAGCGTATTACCCGCACCGGGACAGGGTTTCCATGAGCAGTTCTTC

clone_size: .
d_call: TRBD1
j_call: TRBJ1-1
v_call: TRBV9
cdr3_aa: CASSAEDRGNTEAFF
cdr3_nt: TGTGCCAGCAGCGCTGAGGACAGGGGAAACACTGAAGCTTTCTTT

clone_size: .
d_call: .
j_call: TRBJ2-5
v_call: TRBV20-1
cdr3_aa: CSTRGFPTDLWGLQETQYF
cdr3_nt: TGCAGTACTAGGGGCTTCCCGACCGACCTCTGGGGCCTACAAGAGACCCAGTACTTC

clone_size: .
d_call: .
j_call: TRBJ2-3
v_call: TRBV29-1
cdr3_aa: CSVRTTGNTDTQYF
cdr3_nt: TGCAGCGTACGAACGACCGGGAACACAGATACGCAGTATTTT

clone_size: .
d_call: .
j_call: TRBJ1-5
v_call: TRBV5-1
cdr3_aa: CASSLGTGFDNQPQHF
cdr3_nt: TGCGCCAGCAGCTTGGGTACGGGGTTTGACAATCAGCCCCAGCATTTT

clone_size: .
d_call: .
j_call: TRBJ2-7
v_call: TRBV25-1
cdr3_aa: CASRGTAVREQYF
cdr3_nt: TGTGCCAGCAGGGGGACGGCAGTTAGAGAGCAGTACTTC

clone_size: .
d_call: .
j_call: TRBJ1-1
v_call: TRBV7-2
cdr3_aa: CASSWGAGRNTGAFF
cdr3_nt: TGTGCCAGCAGCTGGGGGGCCGGGCGGAACACTGGAGCTTTCTTT

clone_size: .
d_call: .
j_call: TRBJ2-3
v_call: TRBV3-1
cdr3_aa: CASSQVLGSPEYF
cdr3_nt: TGTGCCAGCAGCCAAGTGTTGGGGAGCCCGGAGTATTTT

clone_size: few
d_call: .
j_call: TRBJ1-1
v_call: TRBV12-3/TRBV12-4
cdr3_aa: CASTTTGKRVNTEAFF
cdr3_nt: TGTGCCAGCACTACGACAGGTAAACGGGTGAACACTGAAGCTTTCTTT

clone_size: few
d_call: .
j_call: TRBJ1-5
v_call: TRBV5-5
cdr3_aa: CASSLGISLSNQPQHF
cdr3_nt: TGTGCCAGCAGCTTGGGGATCTCTCTTAGCAATCAGCCCCAGCATTTT

clone_size: .
d_call: .
j_call: TRBJ2-5
v_call: TRBV12-3/TRBV12-4
cdr3_aa: CASSFGPEGEQYF
cdr3_nt: TGTGCCAGCAGTTTTGGGCCTGAAGGGGAGCAGTACTTC

clone_size: few
d_call: TRBD2
j_call: TRBJ2-1
v_call: TRBV28
cdr3_aa: CASTSTSGFIYNEQFF
cdr3_nt: TGTGCCAGCACTTCGACTAGCGGCTTTATATACAATGAGCAGTTCTTC

clone_size: once
d_call: .
j_call: TRBJ1-4
v_call: TRBV20-1
cdr3_aa: CSASAGEKLFF
cdr3_nt: TGCAGTGCTAGTGCGGGGGAAAAACTGTTTTTT

clone_size: .
d_call: TRBD1
j_call: TRBJ2-7
v_call: TRBV18
cdr3_aa: CASSAGTGLGQYF
cdr3_nt: TGTGCCAGCTCAGCCGGGACAGGCTTGGGGCAGTACTTC

clone_size: .
d_call: .
j_call: TRBJ2-5
v_call: TRBV7-9
cdr3_aa: CASSLGRSVGETQYF
cdr3_nt: TGTGCCAGCAGCTTAGGTCGATCCGTAGGGGAGACCCAGTACTTC

clone_size: .
d_call: TRBD2
j_call: TRBJ2-5
v_call: TRBV24-1
cdr3_aa: CATSDYRGLAGEETQYF
cdr3_nt: TGTGCCACCAGTGATTATAGGGGCCTAGCGGGAGAAGAGACCCAGTACTTC

clone_size: .
d_call: .
j_call: TRBJ2-1
v_call: TRBV7-2
cdr3_aa: CASSLTNRGREQFF
cdr3_nt: TGTGCCAGCAGCTTAACCAACCGGGGGCGGGAGCAGTTCTTC

clone_size: .
d_call: TRBD1
j_call: TRBJ1-6
v_call: TRBV7-2
cdr3_aa: CASSPDRVPPLHF
cdr3_nt: TGTGCCAGCAGCCCGGACAGGGTACCACCCCTCCACTTT

clone_size: few
d_call: .
j_call: TRBJ1-5
v_call: TRBV7-9
cdr3_aa: CASSFSGGPQHF
cdr3_nt: TGTGCCAGCAGCTTCTCCGGGGGGCCCCAGCATTTT

clone_size: .
d_call: .
j_call: TRBJ2-7
v_call: TRBV30
cdr3_aa: CAWQQKPYEQYF
cdr3_nt: TGTGCCTGGCAACAGAAACCCTACGAGCAGTACTTC

clone_size: .
d_call: TRBD2
j_call: TRBJ2-3
v_call: TRBV3-1
cdr3_aa: CASSQGLGASGGTDTQYF
cdr3_nt: TGTGCCAGCAGCCAAGGACTGGGCGCTAGCGGGGGGACAGATACGCAGTATTTT

clone_size: .
d_call: TRBD2
j_call: TRBJ2-7
v_call: TRBV12-3/TRBV12-4
cdr3_aa: CASSHSGRAGSYEQYF
cdr3_nt: TGTGCCAGCAGCCATAGCGGGAGGGCCGGTTCCTACGAGCAGTACTTC

clone_size: .
d_call: .
j_call: TRBJ1-5
v_call: TRBV27
cdr3_aa: CASSPQTGGNQPQHF
cdr3_nt: TGTGCCAGCAGTCCTCAGACAGGAGGGAATCAGCCCCAGCATTTT

clone_size: few
d_call: TRBD1
j_call: TRBJ2-7
v_call: TRBV20-1
cdr3_aa: CSAPHRDRGAEQYF
cdr3_nt: TGCAGTGCCCCTCACCGGGACAGGGGGGCCGAGCAGTACTTC

clone_size: .
d_call: TRBD2
j_call: TRBJ2-3
v_call: TRBV7-3
cdr3_aa: CVSSWRGAGSTDTQYF
cdr3_nt: TGTGTCAGCAGCTGGCGGGGGGCAGGGAGTACAGATACGCAGTATTTT

clone_size: .
d_call: .
j_call: TRBJ2-7
v_call: TRBV10-3
cdr3_aa: CAISGNSQAAYEQYF
cdr3_nt: TGTGCCATCAGCGGCAACTCCCAGGCCGCTTACGAGCAGTACTTC

clone_size: .
d_call: TRBD1
j_call: TRBJ1-5
v_call: TRBV28
cdr3_aa: CASRGTGGAGNQPQHF
cdr3_nt: TGTGCCAGCAGGGGGACAGGGGGCGCCGGCAATCAGCCCCAGCATTTT

clone_size: .
d_call: .
j_call: TRBJ2-7
v_call: TRBV7-2
cdr3_aa: CASSPVEGAEQYF
cdr3_nt: TGTGCCAGCAGCCCGGTGGAGGGAGCCGAGCAGTACTTC

clone_size: few
d_call: .
j_call: TRBJ2-5
v_call: TRBV5-6
cdr3_aa: CASTRGRYQETQYF
cdr3_nt: TGTGCCAGCACCCGAGGGAGGTACCAAGAGACCCAGTACTTC

clone_size: few
d_call: TRBD2
j_call: TRBJ2-1
v_call: TRBV20-1
cdr3_aa: CSARGGTNRSRDNEQFF
cdr3_nt: TGCAGTGCTAGAGGGGGGACTAACAGGTCTAGGGACAATGAGCAGTTCTTC

clone_size: .
d_call: TRBD2
j_call: TRBJ2-7
v_call: TRBV6-6
cdr3_aa: CASSPLASGEVYEQYF
cdr3_nt: TGTGCCAGCAGTCCATTGGCTAGCGGGGAGGTTTACGAGCAGTACTTC

clone_size: .
d_call: .
j_call: TRBJ2-1
v_call: TRBV6-2/TRBV6-3
cdr3_aa: CASSWGGTVNEQFF
cdr3_nt: TGTGCCAGCAGTTGGGGCGGGACAGTCAATGAGCAGTTCTTC

clone_size: few
d_call: .
j_call: TRBJ2-3
v_call: TRBV3-1
cdr3_aa: CASSQGRLDLDPQYF
cdr3_nt: TGTGCCAGCAGCCAAGGCAGGCTAGATCTTGATCCGCAGTATTTT

clone_size: few
d_call: TRBD1
j_call: TRBJ2-1
v_call: TRBV7-9
cdr3_aa: CASRPDRGTYNEQFF
cdr3_nt: TGTGCCAGCAGACCGGACAGGGGAACCTACAATGAGCAGTTCTTC

clone_size: .
d_call: .
j_call: TRBJ2-5
v_call: TRBV29-1
cdr3_aa: CSVQWVVQETQYF
cdr3_nt: TGCAGCGTTCAGTGGGTGGTTCAAGAGACCCAGTACTTC

clone_size: .
d_call: .
j_call: TRBJ2-4
v_call: TRBV6-2/TRBV6-3
cdr3_aa: CASASAPPPVGNIQYF
cdr3_nt: TGTGCCAGCGCCTCGGCTCCTCCACCGGTCGGGAACATTCAGTACTTC

clone_size: few
d_call: .
j_call: TRBJ2-5
v_call: TRBV6-5
cdr3_aa: CASSYSRRFSGGKQETQYF
cdr3_nt: TGTGCCAGCAGTTACTCCCGGAGGTTTTCTGGCGGGAAACAAGAGACCCAGTACTTC

clone_size: .
d_call: TRBD2
j_call: TRBJ2-1
v_call: TRBV5-1
cdr3_aa: CARAGPTFNEQFF
cdr3_nt: TGCGCCAGAGCGGGACCAACCTTCAATGAGCAGTTCTTC

clone_size: .
d_call: .
j_call: TRBJ2-4
v_call: TRBV5-1
cdr3_aa: CASSLAWGGGNIQYF
cdr3_nt: TGCGCCAGCAGCTTGGCATGGGGAGGCGGGAACATTCAGTACTTC

clone_size: .
d_call: TRBD2
j_call: TRBJ2-1
v_call: TRBV29-1
cdr3_aa: CSAVPGLVEGTYNEQFF
cdr3_nt: TGCAGCGCCGTCCCGGGACTAGTAGAGGGCACCTACAATGAGCAGTTCTTC

clone_size: .
d_call: .
j_call: TRBJ2-1
v_call: TRBV9
cdr3_aa: CASSASRGSAPYNEQFF
cdr3_nt: TGTGCCAGCAGCGCCTCTCGGGGGAGCGCCCCCTACAATGAGCAGTTCTTC

clone_size: .
d_call: TRBD2
j_call: TRBJ2-1
v_call: TRBV27
cdr3_aa: CASSRAGVRDEQFF
cdr3_nt: TGTGCCAGCAGTAGAGCGGGAGTGCGGGATGAGCAGTTCTTC

clone_size: .
d_call: .
j_call: TRBJ2-1
v_call: TRBV7-2
cdr3_aa: CASSPPLGWEQFF
cdr3_nt: TGTGCCAGCAGCCCACCTTTGGGGTGGGAGCAGTTCTTC

clone_size: once
d_call: .
j_call: TRBJ2-3
v_call: TRBV2
cdr3_aa: CASSVITGQDGSTDTQYF
cdr3_nt: TGTGCCAGCAGTGTCATTACCGGGCAGGACGGCAGCACAGATACGCAGTATTTT

clone_size: .
d_call: TRBD1
j_call: TRBJ2-7
v_call: TRBV28
cdr3_aa: CASRGTGQAYEQYF
cdr3_nt: TGTGCCAGCAGAGGGACCGGACAGGCCTACGAGCAGTACTTC

clone_size: many
d_call: .
j_call: TRBJ2-6
v_call: TRBV7-2
cdr3_aa: CASSLVWNSGANVLTF
cdr3_nt: TGTGCCAGCAGCTTAGTGTGGAACTCTGGGGCCAACGTCCTGACTTTC

clone_size: few
d_call: .
j_call: TRBJ1-1
v_call: TRBV5-1
cdr3_aa: CASSFQADTEAFF
cdr3_nt: TGCGCCAGCAGTTTTCAGGCGGACACTGAAGCTTTCTTT

clone_size: few
d_call: TRBD1
j_call: TRBJ2-4
v_call: TRBV3-1
cdr3_aa: CASRGQGAGNIQYF
cdr3_nt: TGTGCCAGCAGAGGACAGGGGGCCGGAAACATTCAGTACTTC

clone_size: .
d_call: .
j_call: TRBJ2-5
v_call: TRBV12-3/TRBV12-4
cdr3_aa: CASSKAYQETQYF
cdr3_nt: TGTGCCAGCAGCAAGGCGTACCAAGAGACCCAGTACTTC

clone_size: .
d_call: .
j_call: TRBJ1-2
v_call: TRBV12-3/TRBV12-4
cdr3_aa: CASSFTLIGMNYGYTF
cdr3_nt: TGCGCCAGCAGCTTCACCCTCATAGGCATGAACTATGGCTACACCTTC

clone_size: .
d_call: .
j_call: TRBJ2-5
v_call: TRBV29-1
cdr3_aa: CSVEDKETQYF
cdr3_nt: TGCAGCGTTGAAGATAAAGAGACCCAGTACTTC

clone_size: .
d_call: .
j_call: TRBJ2-1
v_call: TRBV28
cdr3_aa: CASSFVNRVGNEQFF
cdr3_nt: TGTGCCAGCAGTTTTGTCAACAGGGTGGGGAATGAGCAGTTCTTC

clone_size: few
d_call: .
j_call: TRBJ2-5
v_call: TRBV5-1
cdr3_aa: CASSLRGGLLQETQYF
cdr3_nt: TGCGCCAGCAGCCTGAGGGGGGGACTACTTCAAGAGACCCAGTACTTC

clone_size: .
d_call: .
j_call: TRBJ2-7
v_call: TRBV28
cdr3_aa: CASSPDYLYYEQYF
cdr3_nt: TGTGCCAGCAGCCCGGACTACCTTTACTACGAGCAGTACTTC

clone_size: many
d_call: .
j_call: TRBJ2-7
v_call: TRBV29-1
cdr3_aa: CSVADLGDYEQYF
cdr3_nt: TGCAGCGTCGCGGACCTAGGGGATTACGAGCAGTACTTC

clone_size: once
d_call: TRBD1
j_call: TRBJ1-2
v_call: TRBV6-5
cdr3_aa: CASKAPTGNIYGYTF
cdr3_nt: TGTGCCAGCAAAGCCCCGACAGGGAATATCTATGGCTACACCTTC

clone_size: .
d_call: TRBD1
j_call: TRBJ2-4
v_call: TRBV7-2
cdr3_aa: CASSLPRTSGQRNIQYF
cdr3_nt: TGTGCCAGCAGCCTCCCCCGAACATCGGGACAGAGAAACATTCAGTACTTC

clone_size: .
d_call: TRBD2
j_call: TRBJ2-1
v_call: TRBV20-1
cdr3_aa: CSARSSGYNEQFF
cdr3_nt: TGCAGTGCCCGGTCTAGCGGGTACAATGAGCAGTTCTTC

clone_size: many
d_call: TRBD1
j_call: TRBJ2-1
v_call: TRBV7-9
cdr3_aa: CASSLAGGLYNEQFF
cdr3_nt: TGTGCCAGCAGCTTAGCAGGGGGCTTGTACAATGAGCAGTTCTTC